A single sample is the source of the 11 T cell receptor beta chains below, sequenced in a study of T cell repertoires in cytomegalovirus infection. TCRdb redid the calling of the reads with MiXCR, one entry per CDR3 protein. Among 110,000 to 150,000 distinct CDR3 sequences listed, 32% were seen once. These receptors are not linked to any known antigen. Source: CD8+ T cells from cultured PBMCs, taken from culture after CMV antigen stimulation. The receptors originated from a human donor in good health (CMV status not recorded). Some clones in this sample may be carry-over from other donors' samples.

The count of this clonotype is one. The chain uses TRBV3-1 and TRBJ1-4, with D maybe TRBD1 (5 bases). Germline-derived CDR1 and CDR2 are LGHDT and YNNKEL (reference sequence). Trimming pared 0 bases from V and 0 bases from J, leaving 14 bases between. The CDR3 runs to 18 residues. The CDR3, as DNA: TGTGCCAGCAGCCAAGATCAGGGCCCGCTATCAACTAATGAAAAACTGTTTTTT. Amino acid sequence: CASSQDQGPLSTNEKLFF.

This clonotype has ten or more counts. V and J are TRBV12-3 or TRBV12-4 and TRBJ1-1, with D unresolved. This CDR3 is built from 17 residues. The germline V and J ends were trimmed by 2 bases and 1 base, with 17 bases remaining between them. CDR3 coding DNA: TGTGCCAGCAGTTTAATCGTTTGGTCGGACCAGAACACTGAAGCTTTCTTT. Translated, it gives CASSLIVWSDQNTEAFF.

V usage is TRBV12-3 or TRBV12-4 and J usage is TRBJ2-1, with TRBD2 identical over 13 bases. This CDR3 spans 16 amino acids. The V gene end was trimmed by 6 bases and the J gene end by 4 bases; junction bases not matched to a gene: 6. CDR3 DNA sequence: TGTGCCAGCAGACCCACTAGCGGGGGGGCGTACAATGAGCAGTTCTTC. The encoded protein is CASRPTSGGAYNEQFF.

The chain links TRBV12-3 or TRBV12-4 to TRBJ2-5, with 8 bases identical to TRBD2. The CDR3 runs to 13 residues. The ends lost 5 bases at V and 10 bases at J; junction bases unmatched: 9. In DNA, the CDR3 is TGTGCCAGCAGTCCAGCGGGGGTAAGATTCCAGTACTTC. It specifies CASSPAGVRFQYF.

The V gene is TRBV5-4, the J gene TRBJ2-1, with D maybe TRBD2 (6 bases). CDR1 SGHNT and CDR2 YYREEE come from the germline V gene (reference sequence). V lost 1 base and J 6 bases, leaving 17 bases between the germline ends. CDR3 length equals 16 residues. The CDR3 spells CASSLPPRGPINEQFF. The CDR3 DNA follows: TGTGCCAGCAGCTTGCCGCCGCGGGGACCGATCAATGAGCAGTTCTTC.

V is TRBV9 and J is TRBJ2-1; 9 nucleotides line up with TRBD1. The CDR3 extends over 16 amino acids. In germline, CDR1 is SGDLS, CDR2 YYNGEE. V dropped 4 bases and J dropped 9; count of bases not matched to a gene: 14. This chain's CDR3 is CASSIAGTGNRGEQFF. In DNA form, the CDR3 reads TGTGCCAGCAGCATTGCCGGGACAGGGAATAGGGGTGAGCAGTTCTTC.

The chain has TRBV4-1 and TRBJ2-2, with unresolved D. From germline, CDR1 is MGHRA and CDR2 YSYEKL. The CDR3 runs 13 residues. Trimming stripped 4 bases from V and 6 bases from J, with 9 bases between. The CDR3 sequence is CASSPIIPGELFF. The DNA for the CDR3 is TGCGCCAGCAGCCCCATAATCCCCGGGGAGCTGTTTTTT.

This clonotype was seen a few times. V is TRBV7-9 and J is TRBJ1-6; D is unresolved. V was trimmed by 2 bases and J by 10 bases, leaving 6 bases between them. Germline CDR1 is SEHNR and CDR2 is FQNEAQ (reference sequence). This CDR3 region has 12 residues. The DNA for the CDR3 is TGTGCCAGCAGCTTATCGACCTCACCCCTCCACTTT. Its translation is CASSLSTSPLHF.

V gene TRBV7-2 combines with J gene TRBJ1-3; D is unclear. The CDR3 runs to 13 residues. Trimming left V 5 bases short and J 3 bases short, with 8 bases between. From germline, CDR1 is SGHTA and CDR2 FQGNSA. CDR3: CASSRYGGNTIYF. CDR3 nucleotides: TGTGCCAGCAGCAGATACGGTGGAAACACCATATATTTT.

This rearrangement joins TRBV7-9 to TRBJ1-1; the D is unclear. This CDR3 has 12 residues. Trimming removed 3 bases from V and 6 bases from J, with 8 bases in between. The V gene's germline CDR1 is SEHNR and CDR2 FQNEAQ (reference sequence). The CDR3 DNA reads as TGTGCCAGCAGCTTGTTAACGTCTGAAGCTTTCTTT. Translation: CASSLLTSEAFF.

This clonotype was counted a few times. The CDR3 coding sequence is TGTGCCACCAGCAGAGGAACCGGGTGGGAGCTGTTTTTT. This translates into CATSRGTGWELFF. This rearrangement joins TRBV15 to TRBJ2-2; D gene unclear. Looked up from germline, CDR1 is LNHNV and CDR2 is YYDKDF (reference sequence). V lost 1 base to trimming and J lost 9 bases, with 9 bases between them. This CDR3 is built from 13 residues. Using reference TRBV15 and TRBJ2-2 for the parts outside the CDR3, the full variable domain is DAMVIQNPRYQVTQFGKPVTLSCSQTLNHNVMYWYQQKSSQAPKLLFHYYDKDFNNEADTPDNFQSRRPNTSFCFLDIRSPGLGDTAMYLCATSRGTGWELFFGEGSRLTVL.